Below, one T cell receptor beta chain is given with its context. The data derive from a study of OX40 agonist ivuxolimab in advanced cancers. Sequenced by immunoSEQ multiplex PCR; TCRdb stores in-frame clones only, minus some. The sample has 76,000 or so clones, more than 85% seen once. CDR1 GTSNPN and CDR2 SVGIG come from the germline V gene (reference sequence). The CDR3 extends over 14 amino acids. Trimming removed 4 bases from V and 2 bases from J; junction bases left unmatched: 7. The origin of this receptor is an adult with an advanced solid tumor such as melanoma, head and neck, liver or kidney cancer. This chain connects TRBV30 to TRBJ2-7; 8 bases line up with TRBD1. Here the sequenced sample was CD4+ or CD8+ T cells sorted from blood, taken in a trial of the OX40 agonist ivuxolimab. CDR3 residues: CAWKRGQGPYEQYF. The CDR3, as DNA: TGTGCCTGGAAGCGCGGACAGGGTCCCTACGAGCAGTACTTC. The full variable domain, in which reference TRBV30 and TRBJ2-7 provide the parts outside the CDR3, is SQTIHQWPATLVQPVGSPLSLECTVEGTSNPNLYWYRQAAGRGLQLLFYSVGIGQISSEVPQNLSASRPQDRQFILSSKKLLLSDSGFYLCAWKRGQGPYEQYFGPGTRLTVT.